One and the same sample provided the 7 T cell receptor beta chains below, sequenced in a study of blood T cell repertoires in COVID-19. Clones were read by immunoSEQ multiplex PCR, and TCRdb kept only the in-frame ones, dropping some. The sample contains about 180,000 clones, over 80% of which appear only once. Sequencing used peripheral blood. All receptors derive from a woman between 40 and 50 years old with COVID-19, enrolled during active disease.

A remark on this clone: One end of the junction fails to match germline, which may point to a read error. This chain connects TRBV7-4 to TRBJ2-7; D perhaps matches TRBD1 (5 bases). The CDR3 loop spans 12 amino acids. Germline V gene lookup returns CDR1 SGHVT and CDR2 SQSDAQ. CDR3 bases: TGCTCCCAGGGCGGCAGATCCTACGAGCAGTACTTC. Protein: CSQGGRSYEQYF.

This chain connects TRBV2 to TRBJ2-7; the D gene is possibly TRBD1 (5 bases). V lost 10 bases and J 4 bases, leaving 17 bases between the germline ends. The CDR3 runs to 13 residues. Germline V gene data show CDR1 as SNHLY and CDR2 as FYNNEI. The CDR3 DNA sequence: TGTGCCACCACGGCCAGGGCACCTTACGAGCAGTACTTC. Translated: CATTARAPYEQYF.

This clone has at least ten counts. This chain uses TRBV28 with TRBJ2-5, with 7 nucleotides matching TRBD2. Germline V gene lookup returns CDR1 MDHEN and CDR2 SYDVKM. The CDR3 loop spans 15 amino acids. V trimming: 7 bases; J trimming: 3 bases; junction bases outside the gene matches: 11. CDR3 bases: TGTGCCAGCACCATTCGGCGGGAGACCGAAGAGACCCAGTACTTC. Protein sequence: CASTIRRETEETQYF.

The rearrangement links TRBV2 to TRBJ2-3; D perhaps matches TRBD1 (6 bases). The germline V gene has CDR1 SNHLY and CDR2 FYNNEI. Between the trimmed V and J ends, which lost 7 bases and 5 bases, there was a span of 19 bases. The CDR3 is 15 residues long. The CDR3 DNA reads as TGTGCCAGCACGGGGTGGATGGGGGCGGAAGATACGCAGTATTTT. It codes for CASTGWMGAEDTQYF.

This clone was seen once. This rearrangement joins TRBV28 to TRBJ2-7, with D perhaps matching TRBD2 (6 bases). CDR1 and CDR2 from the germline V gene are MDHEN and SYDVKM. The CDR3 is 14 residues long. V was cut by 2 bases and J by 6 bases, with 14 bases left in between. CDR3 loop: CASSLSPTSTEQYF. The CDR3 coding sequence is TGTGCCAGCAGTTTAAGCCCGACTAGTACCGAGCAGTACTTC.

The genes are TRBV5-1 and TRBJ2-2; D possibly corresponds to TRBD2 (7 bases). Germline V gene data show CDR1 as SGHRS and CDR2 as YFSETQ. CDR3 length equals 16 residues. V dropped 2 bases and J dropped 0 bases, with 11 bases sitting between them. CDR3 in amino acids: CASSLGGGPNTGELFF. The CDR3, as DNA: TGCGCCAGCAGCTTAGGCGGGGGCCCGAACACCGGGGAGCTGTTTTTT.

The chain carries TRBV11-3 and TRBJ2-7; D might be TRBD2 (6 bases). CDR1 SGHNT and CDR2 YENEEA come from the germline V gene. Trimming took off 3 bases at V and 6 bases at J, with 24 bases between the two ends. The CDR3 runs to 17 residues. CDR3 protein: CASSFSPPGTASSEQYF. CDR3 bases: TGTGCCAGCAGCTTTTCCCCTCCGGGGACTGCTTCAAGCGAGCAGTACTTC.